Listed below are T cell receptor beta chains from one sample, sequenced in a study of cytotoxic CD8 clonotypes in ibrutinib-treated CLL. Clones were read by immunoSEQ multiplex PCR, and TCRdb kept only the in-frame ones, dropping some. The table lists some 140,000 clones, approximately 90% of them singletons. The material sequenced was PBMCs, taken after 12 months of ibrutinib treatment. The receptors originated from a human donor with chronic lymphocytic leukemia. The CDR3 runs from the conserved cysteine through the conserved F or W. The order of the fields is D gene, clone size, V gene, J gene, CDR3 DNA, CDR3 protein. A D gene is named only where the DNA matches it firmly. The size field is filled for only some rows; it gives once, few, many or a size class.

d_call: TRBD2; clone_size: .; v_call: TRBV7-3; j_call: TRBJ2-3; cdr3_nt: TGTGCCAGCAGCCTTCTAGCGGGAGGGCCCGAAAGTACGCAGTATTTT; cdr3_aa: CASSLLAGGPESTQYF
d_call: .; clone_size: .; v_call: TRBV30; j_call: TRBJ1-2; cdr3_nt: TGTGCCTGGAGTGTAACTGGTCATGGCTACACCTTC; cdr3_aa: CAWSVTGHGYTF
d_call: .; clone_size: once; v_call: TRBV15; j_call: TRBJ2-7; cdr3_nt: TGTGCCACCAGCAGAGAAGCTAGCAGCTCCTACGAGCAGTACTTC; cdr3_aa: CATSREASSSYEQYF
d_call: TRBD2; clone_size: .; v_call: TRBV9; j_call: TRBJ2-5; cdr3_nt: TGTGCCAGCAGCGTAGGGTCTAGCGGGGCCTTCGAGACCCAGTACTTC; cdr3_aa: CASSVGSSGAFETQYF
d_call: .; clone_size: .; v_call: TRBV6-5; j_call: TRBJ2-3; cdr3_nt: TGTGCCAGCAGTTACGGGCAGGCCCCTAGCACAGATACGCAGTATTTT; cdr3_aa: CASSYGQAPSTDTQYF
d_call: TRBD2; clone_size: .; v_call: TRBV11-2; j_call: TRBJ2-3; cdr3_nt: TGTGCCAGCAGCCCACGGCGGGAGGGCCGTTTTACGCAGTATTTT; cdr3_aa: CASSPRREGRFTQYF
d_call: .; clone_size: once; v_call: TRBV7-9; j_call: TRBJ2-7; cdr3_nt: TGTGCCAGCAGCTTAGGAAGATACGAGCAGTACTTC; cdr3_aa: CASSLGRYEQYF
d_call: .; clone_size: .; v_call: TRBV29-1; j_call: TRBJ2-7; cdr3_nt: TGCAGCGTACCAGGGGAAGGGTACGAGCAGTACTTC; cdr3_aa: CSVPGEGYEQYF
d_call: .; clone_size: .; v_call: TRBV6-5; j_call: TRBJ2-1; cdr3_nt: TGTGCCAGCAGCCGTTACGCGACCGCCTACAATGAGCAGTTCTTC; cdr3_aa: CASSRYATAYNEQFF
d_call: TRBD2; clone_size: .; v_call: TRBV9; j_call: TRBJ2-1; cdr3_nt: TGTGCCAGCAGCCGACGGACTAGCGGCAAGAGCTCCTACAATGAGCAGTTCTTC; cdr3_aa: CASSRRTSGKSSYNEQFF
d_call: .; clone_size: .; v_call: TRBV6-5; j_call: TRBJ1-1; cdr3_nt: TGTGCCAGCAGTTTGGTCGGAAACACTGAAGCTTTCTTT; cdr3_aa: CASSLVGNTEAFF
d_call: .; clone_size: .; v_call: TRBV6-5; j_call: TRBJ2-7; cdr3_nt: TGTGCCAGCAGTTGGCGGGGTAGGGAGCAGTACTTC; cdr3_aa: CASSWRGREQYF
d_call: .; clone_size: .; v_call: TRBV7-2; j_call: TRBJ1-5; cdr3_nt: TGTGCCAGCAGCTTAGGAGGGGGGATGAGTCAGCCCCAGCATTTT; cdr3_aa: CASSLGGGMSQPQHF
d_call: TRBD2; clone_size: once; v_call: TRBV28; j_call: TRBJ2-7; cdr3_nt: TGTGCCAGCAGGACTAGCGGGTACGAGCAGTACTTC; cdr3_aa: CASRTSGYEQYF
d_call: .; clone_size: .; v_call: TRBV2; j_call: TRBJ1-3; cdr3_nt: TGTGCCAGCAGTCGCGAAGGCAGCTCTGGAAACACCATATATTTT; cdr3_aa: CASSREGSSGNTIYF
d_call: TRBD2; clone_size: .; v_call: TRBV19; j_call: TRBJ2-1; cdr3_nt: TGTGCCAGTAGTATTCTGAGCGGGAGGGCCCATGAGCAGTTCTTC; cdr3_aa: CASSILSGRAHEQFF
d_call: .; clone_size: .; v_call: TRBV27; j_call: TRBJ1-4; cdr3_nt: TGTGCCAGCAGTCGACAGACTAATGAAAAACTGTTTTTT; cdr3_aa: CASSRQTNEKLFF